These 11 T cell receptor beta chains originate from one sample sequenced in a study of cytomegalovirus exposure and HLA in healthy donors. The protocol was immunoSEQ multiplex PCR, while the TCRdb copy is restricted to in-frame clones and leaves out a portion. The sample carries a few hundred thousand clones, 80% to 85% recorded once. Sequencing was performed on PBMCs. These receptors all come from a woman in her twenties or thirties in good health and CMV-seropositive.

The V call is TRBV6-5, the J call TRBJ2-1, with D possibly matching TRBD1 (5 bases). Germline V gene data show CDR1 as MNHEY and CDR2 as SVGAGI. CDR3 length: 14 amino acids. Trimming left V 6 bases short and J 6 bases short, with 15 bases between. CDR3 region: CASSMTVVSNEQFF. The CDR3 nucleotides are TGTGCCAGCAGCATGACAGTGGTCAGCAATGAGCAGTTCTTC.

The chain combines TRBV6-1 with TRBJ1-5, with TRBD1 as a possible D gene (6 bases). The CDR3 is 16 residues long. Trimming removed 1 base at V and 6 bases at J, with 16 bases between. Germline CDR1 is MNHNS and CDR2 is SASEGT. CDR3 in amino acids: CASSEDLGTGSQPQHF. The CDR3 region has the DNA TGTGCCAGCAGTGAAGATTTAGGTACAGGGAGTCAGCCCCAGCATTTT.

V and J are TRBV6-5 and TRBJ1-1; TRBD1 agrees at 9 bases. The length of the CDR3 is 14 residues. The junction had 9 bases not matched to a gene; V was cut back by 8 bases and J by 5 bases. Germline V gene sequence: CDR1 MNHEY, CDR2 SVGAGI. For the CDR3, the DNA is TGTGCCAGCCTACCGGGACAGGGTATTACTGAAGCTTTCTTT. This sequence encodes CASLPGQGITEAFF.

This chain connects TRBV5-1 to TRBJ2-2; D ambiguous. Looked up from germline, CDR1 is SGHRS and CDR2 is YFSETQ. V lost 4 bases to trimming and J lost 1 base, with 14 bases between them. The CDR3 covers 16 residues. The DNA for the CDR3 is TGCGCCAGCAGCCCCACGAATTGGAGGAACACCGGGGAGCTGTTTTTT. This codes for CASSPTNWRNTGELFF.

This clone was observed a few times. The V gene is TRBV25-1, the J gene TRBJ2-3; the D gene is possibly TRBD2 (6 bases). The CDR3 is made up of 15 amino acids. V shed 1 base and J shed 1 base, with 9 bases lying between them. Per the germline V gene, CDR1 is MGHDK and CDR2 is SYGVNS. DNA of the CDR3: TGTGCCAGCAGTGAATTGAGGGAGGGCACAGATACGCAGTATTTT. Its protein product is CASSELREGTDTQYF.

V gene TRBV4-2 combines with J gene TRBJ2-3; D remains unclear. The CDR3 has 17 amino acids. V lost 4 bases, J lost 0 bases, and 17 bases lay in between. Germline assignment: CDR1 LGHNA and CDR2 YNFKEQ. The DNA of the CDR3 is TGTGCCAGCAGCCTCAGAATCTACCGGTTTAGCACAGATACGCAGTATTTT. Translated, it gives CASSLRIYRFSTDTQYF.

V gene TRBV27 combines with J gene TRBJ2-1; tentative D call: TRBD2 (5 bases). Germline CDR1 reads MNHEY; CDR2 reads SMNVEV (reference sequence). This CDR3 is 13 amino acids long. V was cut by 3 bases and J by 5 bases, with 8 bases left in between. For the CDR3, the DNA is TGTGCCAGCAGTTTTAACGGGGACAATGAGCAGTTCTTC. Translated, it gives CASSFNGDNEQFF.

The chain joins TRBV5-1 to TRBJ2-1; TRBD1 is a possible D gene (6 bases). Germline V gives CDR1 SGHRS, CDR2 YFSETQ. The V end lost 0 bases, the J end lost 6 bases, and 7 bases lay between the germline ends. CDR3 length: 13 amino acids. The CDR3 DNA follows: TGCGCCAGCAGCTTGGGGACAGCCAATGAGCAGTTCTTC. This encodes CASSLGTANEQFF.

The chain uses TRBV5-1 and TRBJ2-2; TRBD1 matches 8 bases. This CDR3 is built from 15 residues. The V gene end was trimmed by 3 bases and the J gene end by 1 base; junction bases not matched to a gene: 2. Germline lookup yields CDR1 SGHRS and CDR2 YFSETQ. The CDR3 protein is CASSSTGVNTGELFF. The DNA for the CDR3 is TGCGCCAGCAGCTCGACAGGGGTGAACACCGGGGAGCTGTTTTTT.

The V call is TRBV27, the J call TRBJ2-1; 7 bases are a match to TRBD1. Germline lookup yields CDR1 MNHEY and CDR2 SMNVEV (reference sequence). The CDR3 consists of 15 residues. The V segment lost 5 bases and the J segment 0 bases; nucleotides outside the gene matches: 4. The CDR3, as DNA: TGTGCCAGCAGTGGACAGGATACCTCCTACAATGAGCAGTTCTTC. Encoded protein: CASSGQDTSYNEQFF.

The J gene is TRBJ2-5, the V gene TRBV30; possibly TRBD1 or TRBD2 for D (5 bases each). The V end was cut by 5 bases, the J end by 5 bases, with 15 bases between. CDR3 length: 13 residues. Germline lookup yields CDR1 GTSNPN and CDR2 SVGIG (reference sequence). CDR3 amino acids: CAWSGPTPETQYF. DNA of the CDR3: TGTGCCTGGTCGGGACCAACCCCCGAGACCCAGTACTTC.